Listed below are T cell receptor beta chains from one sample, sequenced in a study of response to subunit inactivated influenza vaccine. TCRdb recomputed calls from the RT-PCR reads with MiXCR, one row per CDR3 protein. The sample has 450,000 to 600,000 distinct CDR3 sequences; approximately 7.2% are singletons. Material: PBMCs from blood, obtained roughly 24 months after vaccination. The source of these receptors is a man in his fifties or sixties who received an inactivated influenza vaccine. Both conserved end residues are part of each CDR3. D genes are given only for firm matches. Size values are once, few and many counts, or a class for expanded clones, and some rows have none.

V: TRBV4-2
J: TRBJ1-1
D: TRBD1
size: many
CDR3: CASSQVAMDRGETEAFF
DNA: TGTGCCAGCAGCCAAGTGGCTATGGACAGGGGGGAGACTGAAGCTTTCTTT

V: TRBV3-1
J: TRBJ1-3
D: TRBD1
size: few
CDR3: CASSQTGGAGNTIYF
DNA: TGTGCCAGCAGCCAGACAGGGGGCGCTGGAAACACCATATATTTT

V: TRBV7-9
J: TRBJ2-2
D: .
size: few
CDR3: CASSLYNPGELFF
DNA: TGTGCCAGCAGCCTGTATAACCCCGGGGAGCTGTTTTTT

V: TRBV18
J: TRBJ1-2
D: TRBD1
size: .
CDR3: CASSPSTGKDGYTF
DNA: TGTGCCAGCTCACCCTCGACAGGGAAGGACGGCTACACCTTC

V: TRBV18
J: TRBJ1-5
D: .
size: many
CDR3: CASSPGSPGRYYQPQHF
DNA: TGTGCCAGCTCACCTGGCTCCCCGGGGCGATACTATCAGCCCCAGCATTTT

V: TRBV20-1
J: TRBJ2-1
D: .
size: few
CDR3: CSAREWTVTNEQFF
DNA: TGCAGTGCTAGAGAATGGACAGTGACCAATGAGCAGTTCTTC

V: TRBV10-3
J: TRBJ2-3
D: TRBD2
size: .
CDR3: CANGGAGSADTQYF
DNA: TGTGCCAACGGCGGAGCGGGGAGCGCAGATACGCAGTATTTT

V: TRBV29-1
J: TRBJ2-7
D: TRBD1
size: .
CDR3: CSVEERQGAVYEQYF
DNA: TGCAGCGTTGAAGAGAGACAGGGGGCCGTATACGAGCAGTACTTC

V: TRBV24-1
J: TRBJ2-1
D: .
size: many
CDR3: CATSDYRVGGHEQFF
DNA: TGTGCCACCAGTGATTATAGGGTGGGGGGACATGAGCAGTTCTTC

V: TRBV10-3
J: TRBJ2-6
D: .
size: few
CDR3: CAISVGTGANVLTF
DNA: TGTGCCATCAGTGTTGGGACCGGGGCCAACGTCCTGACTTTC

V: TRBV27
J: TRBJ1-6
D: .
size: many
CDR3: CASRAVVRSPLHF
DNA: TGTGCCAGCCGCGCGGTTGTACGTTCACCCCTCCACTTT

V: TRBV4-1
J: TRBJ2-7
D: .
size: .
CDR3: CASSQVPGAEHEQYF
DNA: TGCGCCAGCAGCCAAGTGCCTGGGGCGGAGCACGAGCAGTACTTC

V: TRBV5-1
J: TRBJ2-7
D: .
size: many
CDR3: CASSLEATYEQYF
DNA: TGCGCCAGCAGCTTGGAGGCTACCTACGAGCAGTACTTC

V: TRBV27
J: TRBJ2-1
D: TRBD2
size: few
CDR3: CASSFSTGGNEQFF
DNA: TGTGCCAGCAGCTTTAGCACGGGAGGTAATGAGCAGTTCTTC

V: TRBV7-9
J: TRBJ1-1
D: .
size: many
CDR3: CASSWALGEAFF
DNA: TGTGCCAGCAGCTGGGCTTTAGGTGAAGCTTTCTTT

V: TRBV12-3/TRBV12-4
J: TRBJ2-5
D: TRBD2
size: many
CDR3: CASSPLAGGQETQYF
DNA: TGTGCCAGCAGTCCACTAGCGGGGGGGCAAGAGACCCAGTACTTC

V: TRBV7-2
J: TRBJ2-7
D: TRBD1
size: .
CDR3: CASSLDRGKSYEQYF
DNA: TGTGCCAGCAGCCTAGACAGGGGGAAATCCTACGAGCAGTACTTC

V: TRBV11-2
J: TRBJ2-7
D: TRBD2
size: few
CDR3: CASSPSGVGYEQYF
DNA: TGTGCCAGCAGCCCTAGCGGGGTAGGCTACGAGCAGTACTTC

V: TRBV6-2/TRBV6-3
J: TRBJ2-7
D: TRBD1
size: few
CDR3: CASNRNRGHEQYF
DNA: TGTGCCAGCAATAGAAACAGGGGCCACGAGCAGTACTTC

V: TRBV20-1
J: TRBJ1-5
D: .
size: many
CDR3: CSGGGSVNQPQHF
DNA: TGCAGTGGGGGAGGGAGTGTCAATCAGCCCCAGCATTTT

V: TRBV2
J: TRBJ2-3
D: TRBD2
size: many
CDR3: CASSTSGSYLGTDTQYF
DNA: TGTGCCAGCAGTACTAGCGGGAGTTATCTTGGCACAGATACGCAGTATTTT

V: TRBV7-9
J: TRBJ1-2
D: .
size: many
CDR3: CASSFVRGNYGYTF
DNA: TGTGCCAGCAGCTTTGTCAGGGGAAACTATGGCTACACCTTC

V: TRBV29-1
J: TRBJ2-3
D: TRBD2
size: .
CDR3: CIKLAGDTDTQYF
DNA: TGCATCAAACTAGCGGGGGACACAGATACGCAGTATTTT